The rows below give T cell receptor beta chains drawn from one sample of a study of shared clonotypes between healthy human individuals. Assay used: immunoSEQ multiplex PCR; TCRdb lists only in-frame clones, some missing. The sample lists about 480,000 clones, 60% to 80% seen once, with 12% in the top ten. Input material: PBMCs. The source of these receptors is a woman in her thirties or forties in good health. Some clones in this sample may be carry-over from other donors' samples. CDR3s include the opening cysteine and the closing phenylalanine or tryptophan. Each record gives: V gene, CDR3 length, clone size, D gene, J gene, CDR3 protein, CDR3 DNA. D genes are given only for firm matches. Clone size is not always given. Where it is, it says once, few, many or a class for expanded clones.

v_gene: TRBV5-1; len: 17; abundance: NA; d_gene: NA; j_gene: TRBJ2-4; CDR3aa: CASSGGQWDLAKNIQYF; CDR3nt: TGCGCCAGCAGCGGCGGACAGTGGGATCTAGCCAAAAACATTCAGTACTTC
v_gene: TRBV7-6; len: 12; abundance: once; d_gene: NA; j_gene: TRBJ1-5; CDR3aa: CASSSLRGPQHF; CDR3nt: TGTGCCAGCAGCTCCCTCAGAGGCCCCCAGCATTTT
v_gene: TRBV7-2; len: 14; abundance: NA; d_gene: NA; j_gene: TRBJ2-1; CDR3aa: CASSLGTGYNEQFF; CDR3nt: TGTGCCAGCAGCTTAGGGACGGGTTACAATGAGCAGTTCTTC
v_gene: TRBV11-3; len: 17; abundance: NA; d_gene: NA; j_gene: TRBJ2-1; CDR3aa: CASSPPGSLAGVNEQFF; CDR3nt: TGTGCCAGCAGCCCCCCAGGGTCCCTCGCCGGGGTCAATGAGCAGTTCTTC
v_gene: TRBV5-1; len: 14; abundance: few; d_gene: NA; j_gene: TRBJ2-5; CDR3aa: CASSPGTEQETQYF; CDR3nt: TGCGCCAGCAGCCCGGGGACGGAACAAGAGACCCAGTACTTC
v_gene: TRBV28; len: 14; abundance: NA; d_gene: NA; j_gene: TRBJ1-4; CDR3aa: CASGLLGTNEKLFF; CDR3nt: TGTGCCAGCGGCCTTCTGGGGACTAATGAAAAACTGTTTTTT
v_gene: TRBV9; len: 15; abundance: once; d_gene: NA; j_gene: TRBJ2-5; CDR3aa: CASSYTTGYQETQYF; CDR3nt: TGTGCCAGCAGCTATACGACAGGTTACCAAGAGACCCAGTACTTC
v_gene: TRBV7-7; len: 16; abundance: once; d_gene: TRBD1; j_gene: TRBJ1-1; CDR3aa: CASSLDRQGMNTEAFF; CDR3nt: TGTGCTAGCAGCTTAGATCGACAGGGAATGAACACTGAAGCTTTCTTT
v_gene: TRBV28; len: 14; abundance: NA; d_gene: NA; j_gene: TRBJ2-3; CDR3aa: CASSPRRDLDTQYF; CDR3nt: TGTGCCAGCAGTCCCCGGCGGGACCTAGATACGCAGTATTTT
v_gene: TRBV7-9; len: 17; abundance: once; d_gene: TRBD1; j_gene: TRBJ2-1; CDR3aa: CASSSVPRDRQGNEQFF; CDR3nt: TGTGCCAGCAGCTCTGTGCCTCGGGACAGGCAGGGAAATGAGCAGTTCTTC
v_gene: TRBV19; len: 14; abundance: NA; d_gene: TRBD2; j_gene: TRBJ2-7; CDR3aa: CASSIPGLAEEQYF; CDR3nt: TGTGCCAGTAGTATACCGGGACTAGCGGAGGAGCAGTACTTC
v_gene: TRBV7-8; len: 13; abundance: NA; d_gene: NA; j_gene: TRBJ2-7; CDR3aa: CASSWGTVYEQYF; CDR3nt: TGTGCCAGCAGCTGGGGGACCGTCTACGAGCAGTACTTC
v_gene: TRBV9; len: 14; abundance: few; d_gene: NA; j_gene: TRBJ2-3; CDR3aa: CASSVVSDADTQYF; CDR3nt: TGTGCCAGCAGCGTAGTGTCAGACGCAGATACGCAGTATTTT
v_gene: TRBV28; len: 15; abundance: NA; d_gene: TRBD2; j_gene: TRBJ2-1; CDR3aa: CASSLRLAGGNEQFF; CDR3nt: TGTGCCAGCAGTTTACGTCTAGCGGGAGGTAATGAGCAGTTCTTC
v_gene: TRBV19; len: 14; abundance: NA; d_gene: NA; j_gene: TRBJ1-5; CDR3aa: CASSEASSNQPQHF; CDR3nt: TGTGCCAGTAGTGAGGCCAGTAGCAATCAGCCCCAGCATTTT
v_gene: TRBV27; len: 16; abundance: NA; d_gene: TRBD1; j_gene: TRBJ2-7; CDR3aa: CASSLDRDRVFYEQYF; CDR3nt: TGTGCCAGCAGTTTAGACCGGGACAGGGTCTTCTACGAGCAGTACTTC
v_gene: TRBV28; len: 17; abundance: NA; d_gene: NA; j_gene: TRBJ1-3; CDR3aa: CASSPQQDQSSGNTIYF; CDR3nt: TGTGCCAGCAGTCCCCAACAGGATCAGAGCTCTGGAAACACCATATATTTT
v_gene: TRBV7-6; len: 16; abundance: few; d_gene: TRBD2; j_gene: TRBJ2-3; CDR3aa: CASSFASGTVTDTQYF; CDR3nt: TGTGCCAGCAGCTTCGCTAGCGGGACGGTCACAGATACGCAGTATTTT
v_gene: TRBV19; len: 13; abundance: few; d_gene: NA; j_gene: TRBJ1-2; CDR3aa: CASSPDGDYGYTF; CDR3nt: TGTGCCAGTAGTCCCGACGGGGACTATGGCTACACCTTC
v_gene: TRBV7-8; len: 15; abundance: NA; d_gene: NA; j_gene: TRBJ1-1; CDR3aa: CASSLGGVRNTEAFF; CDR3nt: TGTGCCAGCAGCTTAGGCGGGGTAAGGAACACTGAAGCTTTCTTT
v_gene: TRBV11-2; len: 15; abundance: once; d_gene: NA; j_gene: TRBJ1-2; CDR3aa: CASSFGPLGAQGYTF; CDR3nt: TGTGCCAGCAGCTTCGGGCCTTTGGGGGCGCAAGGCTACACCTTC
v_gene: TRBV5-6; len: 15; abundance: NA; d_gene: TRBD1; j_gene: TRBJ1-2; CDR3aa: CASSSSGQGYYGYTF; CDR3nt: TGTGCCAGCAGCTCTTCGGGACAGGGCTACTATGGCTACACCTTC
v_gene: TRBV6-5; len: 13; abundance: NA; d_gene: NA; j_gene: TRBJ1-5; CDR3aa: CASRVDGHQPQHF; CDR3nt: TGTGCCAGCAGGGTGGACGGACATCAGCCCCAGCATTTT
v_gene: TRBV5-1; len: 16; abundance: NA; d_gene: TRBD2; j_gene: TRBJ2-1; CDR3aa: CASSRTSGSRYNEQFF; CDR3nt: TGCGCCAGCAGCAGGACTAGCGGGAGCCGATACAATGAGCAGTTCTTC
v_gene: TRBV6-6; len: 13; abundance: NA; d_gene: NA; j_gene: TRBJ2-5; CDR3aa: CASSYRQGETQYF; CDR3nt: TGTGCCAGCAGTTACCGCCAGGGGGAGACCCAGTACTTC
v_gene: TRBV7-2; len: 15; abundance: NA; d_gene: TRBD2; j_gene: TRBJ2-1; CDR3aa: CASSFGLGSYNEQFF; CDR3nt: TGTGCCAGCAGCTTCGGACTAGGCTCCTACAATGAGCAGTTCTTC
v_gene: TRBV29-1; len: 15; abundance: NA; d_gene: TRBD1; j_gene: TRBJ2-1; CDR3aa: CSVEDPGTGNDEQFF; CDR3nt: TGCAGCGTTGAAGACCCCGGGACAGGGAACGATGAGCAGTTCTTC
v_gene: TRBV28; len: 14; abundance: NA; d_gene: TRBD2; j_gene: TRBJ2-7; CDR3aa: CASSTSGKTYEQYF; CDR3nt: TGTGCCAGCAGCACTAGCGGGAAAACGTACGAGCAGTACTTC
v_gene: TRBV7-2; len: 15; abundance: NA; d_gene: NA; j_gene: TRBJ1-6; CDR3aa: CASSPETLYNSPLHF; CDR3nt: TGTGCCAGCAGCCCCGAGACCCTTTATAATTCACCCCTCCACTTT
v_gene: TRBV10-2; len: 15; abundance: NA; d_gene: NA; j_gene: TRBJ1-2; CDR3aa: CASLLEIAGVNGYTF; CDR3nt: TGCGCCAGCCTACTCGAAATAGCAGGGGTAAACGGCTACACCTTC
v_gene: TRBV4-1; len: 17; abundance: NA; d_gene: TRBD1; j_gene: TRBJ1-1; CDR3aa: CASSQGGLGQGDAEAFF; CDR3nt: TGCGCCAGCAGCCAAGGAGGTCTTGGACAGGGGGACGCTGAAGCTTTCTTT
v_gene: TRBV2; len: 12; abundance: NA; d_gene: NA; j_gene: TRBJ2-7; CDR3aa: CASRGGQYEQYF; CDR3nt: TGTGCCTCCAGGGGAGGACAGTACGAGCAGTACTTC
v_gene: TRBV7-2; len: 15; abundance: NA; d_gene: NA; j_gene: TRBJ1-1; CDR3aa: CASSLGRATNTEAFF; CDR3nt: TGTGCCAGCAGCTTAGGGCGGGCGACGAACACTGAAGCTTTCTTT
v_gene: TRBV5-1; len: 14; abundance: NA; d_gene: TRBD1; j_gene: TRBJ1-2; CDR3aa: CASSQGTGDYGYTF; CDR3nt: TGCGCCAGCAGCCAAGGGACAGGGGATTATGGCTACACCTTC
v_gene: TRBV18; len: 14; abundance: NA; d_gene: TRBD1; j_gene: TRBJ2-7; CDR3aa: CASSPGTGGYEQYF; CDR3nt: TGTGCCAGCTCACCTGGGACAGGGGGCTACGAGCAGTACTTC
v_gene: TRBV29-1; len: 13; abundance: once; d_gene: NA; j_gene: TRBJ2-7; CDR3aa: CSVCRLSSHEQYF; CDR3nt: TGCAGCGTCTGTCGACTTTCCTCCCACGAGCAGTACTTC
v_gene: TRBV11-2; len: 13; abundance: NA; d_gene: NA; j_gene: TRBJ2-2; CDR3aa: CASSAITVGELFF; CDR3nt: TGTGCCAGCAGCGCGATTACGGTCGGGGAGCTGTTTTTT
v_gene: TRBV2; len: 15; abundance: NA; d_gene: NA; j_gene: TRBJ2-7; CDR3aa: CASRKSWGSNHEQYF; CDR3nt: TGTGCCAGTCGGAAATCCTGGGGGAGTAATCACGAGCAGTACTTC
v_gene: TRBV7-2; len: 15; abundance: NA; d_gene: NA; j_gene: TRBJ2-7; CDR3aa: CASSLEGTVDYEQYF; CDR3nt: TGTGCCAGCAGCTTGGAGGGGACAGTCGACTACGAGCAGTACTTC
v_gene: TRBV7-6; len: 14; abundance: NA; d_gene: TRBD2; j_gene: TRBJ2-7; CDR3aa: CASSLGEGRSEQYF; CDR3nt: TGTGCCAGCAGCTTGGGGGAGGGCCGGTCGGAGCAGTACTTC
v_gene: TRBV5-6; len: 16; abundance: NA; d_gene: TRBD1; j_gene: TRBJ1-5; CDR3aa: CASSLAGVPGGQPQHF; CDR3nt: TGTGCCAGCAGCTTGGCCGGTGTCCCAGGGGGACAGCCCCAGCATTTT
v_gene: TRBV15; len: 15; abundance: NA; d_gene: NA; j_gene: TRBJ1-2; CDR3aa: CATSRDPQGSYGYTF; CDR3nt: TGTGCCACCAGCAGAGATCCCCAGGGTTCCTATGGCTACACCTTC
v_gene: TRBV6-5; len: 15; abundance: NA; d_gene: TRBD1; j_gene: TRBJ1-2; CDR3aa: CASSYGTGHGYGYTF; CDR3nt: TGTGCCAGCAGTTACGGGACAGGGCACGGCTATGGCTACACCTTC
v_gene: TRBV6-1; len: 14; abundance: NA; d_gene: TRBD2; j_gene: TRBJ2-7; CDR3aa: CAISESGTTYEQYF; CDR3nt: TGTGCCATCAGTGAGTCGGGGACTACCTACGAGCAGTACTTC
v_gene: TRBV6-4; len: 14; abundance: few; d_gene: NA; j_gene: TRBJ2-3; CDR3aa: CASSDSGVTDTQYF; CDR3nt: TGTGCCAGCAGTGACAGTGGAGTCACAGATACGCAGTATTTT
v_gene: TRBV19; len: 14; abundance: NA; d_gene: NA; j_gene: TRBJ2-1; CDR3aa: CASSIQEPLNEQFF; CDR3nt: TGTGCCAGTAGTATACAGGAGCCTCTCAATGAGCAGTTCTTC
v_gene: TRBV5-4; len: 16; abundance: NA; d_gene: NA; j_gene: TRBJ2-1; CDR3aa: CASSLGGTGSYNEQFF; CDR3nt: TGTGCCAGCAGCTTGGGGGGCACGGGGTCCTACAATGAGCAGTTCTTC
v_gene: TRBV9; len: 14; abundance: NA; d_gene: NA; j_gene: TRBJ2-1; CDR3aa: CASSVGGSYNEQFF; CDR3nt: TGTGCCAGCAGCGTAGGTGGGAGCTACAATGAGCAGTTCTTC
v_gene: TRBV6-1; len: 13; abundance: NA; d_gene: NA; j_gene: TRBJ1-3; CDR3aa: CASSRGAGNTIYF; CDR3nt: TGTGCCAGCAGTAGGGGGGCTGGAAACACCATATATTTT